This T cell receptor beta chain was observed in a study of cytomegalovirus exposure and HLA in healthy donors. Overall study findings and caveats: Researchers had no immune exposure information except CMV serostatus available. Accurate HLA-A and HLA-B prediction from TCR beta sequences was reported for most subjects. Trimming of TCR beta V- and J-genes showed a link, identified in a later analysis, to a missense DCLRE1C variant.

V was clipped by 2 bases and J by 0 bases; unmatched bases: 6. The CDR3 loop spans 17 amino acids. Germline values: CDR1 SGDLS, CDR2 YYNGEE. Concerning this clone itself: Its antigen is not known.

PCR used 60 Vbeta primers and 13 Jbeta primers. Method: immunoSEQ multiplex PCR; TCRdb's copy keeps in-frame clones and lacks some. The sample yields some 70,000 clones, of which the top ten take up 2.5% to 3%. This sequence joins TRBV9 and TRBJ1-1, with 11 positions matching TRBD1. Sequenced: PBMCs. This clonotype originated in a man aged 35 to 55 in good health and CMV-seronegative. CDR3 protein: CASSVSGTGGVNTEAFF. The CDR3, as DNA: TGTGCCAGCAGCGTCTCCGGGACAGGGGGTGTGAACACTGAAGCTTTCTTT.